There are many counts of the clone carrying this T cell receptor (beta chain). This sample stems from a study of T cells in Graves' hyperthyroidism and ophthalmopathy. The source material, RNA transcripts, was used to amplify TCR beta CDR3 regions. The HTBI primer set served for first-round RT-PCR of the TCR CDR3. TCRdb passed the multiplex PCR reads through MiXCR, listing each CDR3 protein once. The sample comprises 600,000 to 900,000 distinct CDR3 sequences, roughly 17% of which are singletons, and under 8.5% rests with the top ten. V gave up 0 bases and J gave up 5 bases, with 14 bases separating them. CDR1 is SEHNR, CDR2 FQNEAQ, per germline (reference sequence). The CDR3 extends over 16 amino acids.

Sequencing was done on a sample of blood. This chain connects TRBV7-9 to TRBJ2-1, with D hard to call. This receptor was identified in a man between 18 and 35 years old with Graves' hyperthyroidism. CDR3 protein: CASSLARRKIHNEQFF. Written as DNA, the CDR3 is TGTGCCAGCAGCTTAGCGAGGAGAAAGATACACAATGAGCAGTTCTTC.